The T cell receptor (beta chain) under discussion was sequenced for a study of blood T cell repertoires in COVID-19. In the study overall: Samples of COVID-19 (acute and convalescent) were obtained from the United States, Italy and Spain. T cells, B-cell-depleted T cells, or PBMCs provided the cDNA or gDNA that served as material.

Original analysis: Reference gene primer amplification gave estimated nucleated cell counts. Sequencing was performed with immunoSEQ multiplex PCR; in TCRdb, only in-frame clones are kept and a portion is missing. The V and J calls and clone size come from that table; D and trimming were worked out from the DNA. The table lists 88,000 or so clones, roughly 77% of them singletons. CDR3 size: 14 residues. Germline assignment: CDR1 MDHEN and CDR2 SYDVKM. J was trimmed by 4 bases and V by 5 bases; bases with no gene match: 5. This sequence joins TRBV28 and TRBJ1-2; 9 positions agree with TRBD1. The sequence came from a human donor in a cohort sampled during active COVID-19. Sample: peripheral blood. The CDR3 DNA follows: TGTGCCAGCAGTGACCCGGGACAGGGCTATGGCTACACCTTC. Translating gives CASSDPGQGYGYTF.